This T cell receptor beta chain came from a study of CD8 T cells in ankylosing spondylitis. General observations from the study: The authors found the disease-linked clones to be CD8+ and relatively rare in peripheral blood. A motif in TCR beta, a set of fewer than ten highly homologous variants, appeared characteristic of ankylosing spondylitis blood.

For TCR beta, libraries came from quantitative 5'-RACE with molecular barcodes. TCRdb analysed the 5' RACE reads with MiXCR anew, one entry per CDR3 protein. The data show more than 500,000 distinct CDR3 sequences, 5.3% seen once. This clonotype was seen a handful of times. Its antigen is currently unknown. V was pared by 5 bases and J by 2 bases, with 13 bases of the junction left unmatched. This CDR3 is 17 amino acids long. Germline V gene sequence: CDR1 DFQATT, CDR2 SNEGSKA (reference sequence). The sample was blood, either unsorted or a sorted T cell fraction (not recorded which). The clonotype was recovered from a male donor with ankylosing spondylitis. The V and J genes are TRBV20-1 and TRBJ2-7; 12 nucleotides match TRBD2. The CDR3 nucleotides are TGCAGTGCTCCGGGTGGACTAGCGGGATTGAGTCCCTACGAGCAGTACTTC. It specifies CSAPGGLAGLSPYEQYF.